This TCR beta chain emerged from a study of shared clonotypes between healthy human individuals (TCRdb year 2020). Concerning the study at large: A couple of women and three men aged 18 to 49 years were included in the cohort. For each donor, three plates each were used for CD4 naive and CD4 memory, two plates were used for CD8 naive, and one plate was used for CD8 memory. To estimate repertoire size and how much clonotype sharing occurs between individuals, the study deeply sequenced the blood TCR repertoires of five healthy adults. Different laboratories and diverse techniques were used to prepare libraries and sequence TCR repertoires, to increase sequencing depth and limit assay-specific biases. Each donor's leukapheresis produced roughly between roughly 0.94 and 9.5 billion PBMCs. The study at large found these results: Incomplete sequencing was indicated by rarefaction of sorted-subset datasets, despite the large sequencing depth. Because the study included only a small number of donors, the genetic and exposure-history diversity represented was limited. Pairwise subsampling indicated that sequencing depth was expected to affect the degree of clonotype sharing among donors. About 4.5% of naive CD4, more than 3% of naive CD8, roughly 2.4% of memory CD4, and 0.4% of memory CD8 clonotypes were shared across a few donors. Compared with non-shared clonotypes, clonotypes shared by all four sorted-subset donors had higher generation probabilities. Naive subsets generally had larger estimated clonotype richness than memory subsets did. Sampling was limited to blood, and TCR repertoires in tissue likely differ from TCR repertoires in blood.

At the junction V is shortened by 1 base and J by 5 bases, with 16 bases in between. CDR1 and CDR2 (SGDLS, YYNGEE) derive from the germline V gene. The CDR3, cysteine through phenylalanine, is 16 amino acids long. The DNA shown is the 48-base CDR3, in frame from base 1. About this clone: Its antigen has not been determined. Base qualities are missing; no much larger clone stands one base away.

Donors were healthy HIV-negative adults with no recently reported acute infections or vaccinations. Every donor was a Caucasian adult residing in Nashville, Tennessee, USA. CD4+ T cells were enriched by magnetic negative selection; naive cells were then positively selected on CD45RA, and the negative fraction formed the memory subset. After blood collection by leukapheresis, PBMCs were isolated using Ficoll-Histopaque density gradient centrifugation and then cryopreserved in the vapor phase of liquid nitrogen. Purity and quantity of every magnetically sorted T cell population were checked by analytical flow cytometry. Genomic DNA was isolated from each sorted fraction and quantified by UV absorbance on a Nanodrop 2000c. Using the deep immunoSEQ assay, TCR CDR3 regions were amplified from genomic DNA by multiplex PCR. Genomic DNA extracted from each cell subset was distributed evenly over all wells of several immunoSEQ 96-well plates, and each plate served as one replicate. For sorted subsets, each replicate PCR was loaded with roughly 200 ng genomic DNA, equivalent to approximately 33,000 T cell genomes. The purified libraries were quantified using a Qubit 3.0 fluorometer, sized with a Bioanalyzer 2100, and then quantified again using the KAPA Library Quantification kit. Each immunoSEQ 96-well plate was sequenced on its own single-read 150-cycle Illumina NextSeq 550 flow cell. Per the source publication's procedure: Because only junctional sequences without quality scores were contained in the immunoSEQ output, filtering matching that applied to full-length reads could not be performed. Sequences were annotated with PyIR, a Python wrapper for IgBLAST v1.9, using IMGT germline references to assign V/J genes and CDR3. Reads were filtered out if the reads had weak V/J assignments (E-value above 1e-6), no CDR3, stop codons, out-of-frame junctions, or ambiguous translated residues. V3J clonotypes were defined as sequences sharing an identical inferred V gene, J gene, and CDR3 amino acid sequence. Percentage overlap between repertoires was calculated by dividing the number of shared unique clonotypes by the size of the smaller repertoire. Repertoire richness was assessed with RTK rarefaction, the Chao1 estimator, and Recon v2.1 estimates of unobserved clonotypes. OLGA was used to compute generation probabilities for all TCRbeta clonotypes that the gDNA method yielded from a few donors. Imported from immuneACCESS, the table was reduced by TCRdb to in-frame sequences with V and J called. These copies leave out some clones; in studies compared against another copy, an unresolved V gene accounts for under half, and the cause of the remainder is not known. Clone size and V and J calls were adopted from that table, with D and trimming inferred from the DNA. The sample yields around 1.5 million clones; approximately 98% were counted once. In total, the top ten clones hold about 0.45% of the sample.

Sequencing input: naive CD4+ T cells sorted from blood. Sample cell subset or site, as interpreted from the label and publication: CD45RA+ positively selected. This TCR was sampled from a man aged 25 to 40 in good health. This chain joins TRBV9 to TRBJ2-1, and perhaps TRBD2 as D gene, on 6 matching bases. The DNA sequence follows: TGTGCCAGCAGCGTAAGGGCCGGGACTCGAGACAATGAGCAGTTCTTC. This yields the protein CASSVRAGTRDNEQFF.